These 8 T cell receptor beta chains share one sample of origin, sequenced in a study of PD-L1 blockade in urothelial cancer. The time point: pretreatment peripheral blood. Clones were read by immunoSEQ multiplex PCR, and TCRdb kept only the in-frame ones, dropping some. The sample lists 40,000 to 60,000 clones; around 84% were seen once. The material was PBMCs, obtained around atezolizumab (anti-PD-L1) treatment. Every receptor here comes from a man aged 70 or older with urothelial cancer.

Only a few counts were recorded for this clone. CDR3: CASSLATPEGTGELFF. CDR3 sequence (DNA): TGTGCCAGCAGCTTAGCTACGCCCGAGGGCACCGGGGAGCTGTTTTTT. This chain joins TRBV11-3 and TRBJ2-2; weak D call: TRBD2 (5 bases). CDR1 and CDR2 from the germline V gene are SGHNT and YENEEA. This CDR3 contains 16 residues. V was shortened by 1 base and J by 4 bases, with 13 bases between the two germline ends.

The chain recombines TRBV19 with TRBJ2-3; D might be TRBD2 (6 bases). The V gene's germline CDR1 is LNHDA and CDR2 SQIVND (reference sequence). This CDR3 comprises 12 residues. Between the trimmed V and J ends, which lost 9 bases and 5 bases, there was a span of 12 bases. This CDR3 reads CASQSGGDTQYF. The CDR3, as DNA: TGTGCCAGCCAGTCCGGGGGAGATACGCAGTATTTT.

This chain connects TRBV19 to TRBJ2-2; TRBD1 aligns across 8 bases. The germline V gene has CDR1 LNHDA and CDR2 SQIVND (reference sequence). This CDR3 contains 15 residues. V shed 4 bases and J 4 bases; nucleotides not matched to a gene: 5. CDR3 in DNA: TGTGCCAGTAGTAATGGACAGGGATCCACCGGGGAGCTGTTTTTT. It translates to CASSNGQGSTGELFF.

J is TRBJ1-1 and V is TRBV4-1; D perhaps matches TRBD1 (6 bases). Germline V CDR1 and CDR2: MGHRA, YSYEKL. Trimming took off 1 base at V and 5 bases at J, with 14 bases between the two ends. The CDR3 length is 15 residues. CDR3 sequence (DNA): TGCGCCAGCAGCCAAGGACAGGCACGGGAAACTGAAGCTTTCTTT. Encoded protein: CASSQGQARETEAFF.

This clone was detected only once. This CDR3 is CASSFRTSGEDTQYF. CDR3 bases: TGCGCCAGCAGCTTCCGGACTAGCGGGGAAGATACGCAGTATTTT. This sequence joins TRBV5-1 and TRBJ2-3, with 12 nucleotides matching TRBD2. CDR1 SGHRS and CDR2 YFSETQ come from the germline V gene. V gave up 2 bases and J gave up 5 bases; unmatched junction bases: 3. CDR3 length equals 15 residues.

This clone has a single count. The gene calls are TRBV25-1 and TRBJ2-1, with TRBD1 matching over 7 bases. V was pared by 2 bases and J by 1 base, with 8 bases of the junction left unmatched. CDR1 MGHDK and CDR2 SYGVNS come from the germline V gene. The CDR3 is 17 amino acids. The CDR3 region is CASSEIGAGGSYNEQFF. The CDR3 nucleotides read TGTGCCAGCAGTGAAATTGGGGCAGGGGGATCCTACAATGAGCAGTTCTTC.

V usage is TRBV2 and J usage is TRBJ2-1; 10 bases map to TRBD2. Germline CDR1 is SNHLY and CDR2 is FYNNEI. V shed 6 bases, J shed 4 bases, and the junction held 6 bases outside the gene matches. The CDR3 runs to 15 residues. CDR3 DNA: TGTGCCAGCAGACCCGGGACTAGCGAGTACAATGAGCAGTTCTTC. Translated, it gives CASRPGTSEYNEQFF.

The rearrangement links TRBV2 to TRBJ2-1; TRBD1 matches 7 bases. From germline, CDR1 is SNHLY and CDR2 FYNNEI. The CDR3 has 16 residues. V was clipped by 8 bases and J by 7 bases; unmatched bases: 17. The CDR3 sequence: CASPITGQHPLNEQFF. The CDR3, as DNA: TGTGCCAGCCCTATAACGGGACAGCACCCGTTGAATGAGCAGTTCTTC.